Listed here is a single TCR beta chain. The target of this receptor is not known. Within one base of it there is no much larger clone, and no base qualities were kept. The germline V and J ends show losses of 2 bases and 6 bases respectively, and no gene match explains 4 bases of the junction. From a lookup of the germline V gene, CDR1 and CDR2 are MNHEY and SVGAGI. The CDR3 measures 15 amino acids from cysteine to phenylalanine. Only the CDR3 part of the read is kept: 45 bases, read in frame from the first base. This record comes from a study of blood T cell repertoires in COVID-19 (dated by TCRdb to about 2020). Turning to the overall study: Collaborator samples came from the United States, Italy and Spain and covered acute and convalescent phases of COVID-19. The prospective study material was composed of cDNA or gDNA derived from T cells, B-cell-depleted T cells, or PBMCs. Deeply sampled blood TCRbeta repertoires from subjects exposed to, actively infected with, or recovered from COVID-19 were included in the dataset. A freely available public database, intended as a resource for researchers studying the immune response to SARS-CoV-2, is where the repertoires were released. The samples were drawn from two sources: the first 160 participants of the ongoing ImmuneRACE study, and 1,254 subjects contributed by 6 global collaborators. A de-identified subject ID, COVID-19 status, age in years and sex were almost always included in the sample metadata. Where available, HLA class I and class II types were taken from metadata supplied by the sample provider and were not determined by assay-based typing. Study-wide conclusions, independent of this receptor: The amount of clinical and demographic metadata varied by source and participant and was provided uncurated.

The immunoSEQ Assay, a bias-controlled multiplex PCR, was used to amplify TCRbeta CDR3 regions from genomic DNA. For the original study's pipeline: The number of nucleated cells in each sample was estimated by amplification of reference gene primers within the assay. To quantify the absolute abundance of each unique TCRbeta CDR3 rearrangement, sequence reads were collapsed and filtered. Productive Simpson clonality was computed per sample as the square root of Simpson's diversity index over productive rearrangements. As stored in TCRdb, this immuneACCESS dataset retains in-frame rearrangements with V and J assigned. A fraction of the clones does not appear; measured against another copy, unresolved V genes explain less than half of the discrepancy, and the remainder lacks a known reason. That table supplies the V and J calls and clone size; D and trimming were determined from the DNA. The sample table lists around 29,000 clones, about 90% of them with a count of one. Around 15% of the sample comes from the top ten.

Whole blood was collected in K2EDTA tubes by collaborating institutions according to the institutions' own protocols. For TCRbeta analysis, collaborator samples were shipped as frozen whole blood, as isolated PBMCs, or as DNA extracted from either sample type. The rearrangement combines TRBV6-5 with TRBJ1-6; TRBD1 lines up with 7 middle nucleotides. Sequencing used peripheral blood. This receptor was taken from a human donor with active COVID-19. The donor label of this sample is uncertain. The CDR3 reads as follows: CASSYTRDSNSPLHF. The nucleotide sequence is TGTGCCAGCAGTTACACCCGGGACAGTAATTCACCCCTCCACTTT.